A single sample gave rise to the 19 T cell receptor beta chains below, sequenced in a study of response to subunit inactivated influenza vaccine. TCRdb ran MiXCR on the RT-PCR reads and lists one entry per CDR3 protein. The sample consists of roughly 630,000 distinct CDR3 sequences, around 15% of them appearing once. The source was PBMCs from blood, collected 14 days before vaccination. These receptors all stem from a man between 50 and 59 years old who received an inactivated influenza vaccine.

The CDR3 DNA follows: TGTGCCAGCAGACTCCAAAGCTCTGGGGCCAACGTCCTGACTTTC. This codes for CASRLQSSGANVLTF. The gene calls are TRBV27 and TRBJ2-6; no clear D gene. Germline V gives CDR1 MNHEY, CDR2 SMNVEV (reference sequence). The V end was cut by 6 bases, the J end by 0 bases, with 9 bases between. This CDR3 comprises 15 residues.

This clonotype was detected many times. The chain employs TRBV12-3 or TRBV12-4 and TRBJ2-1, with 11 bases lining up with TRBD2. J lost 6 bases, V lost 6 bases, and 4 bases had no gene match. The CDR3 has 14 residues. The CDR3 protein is CASSLAGGINEQFF. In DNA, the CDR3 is TGTGCCAGCAGCCTAGCGGGGGGAATCAATGAGCAGTTCTTC.

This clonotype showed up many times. The CDR3 sequence is CASSSGLAGIYEQYF. As DNA, the CDR3 is TGTGCCAGCAGCTCGGGACTAGCGGGGATCTACGAGCAGTACTTC. The V call is TRBV11-2, the J call TRBJ2-7, with 13 bases fitting TRBD2. V dropped 4 bases and J dropped 3; count of bases not matched to a gene: 3. The CDR3 contains 15 residues. Germline CDR1 is SGHAT and CDR2 is FQNNGV. Full variable domain (rest looked up from reference TRBV11-2 and TRBJ2-7): EAGVAQSPRYKIIEKRQSVAFWCNPISGHATLYWYQQILGQGPKLLIQFQNNGVVDDSQLPKDRFSAERLKGVDSTLKIQPAKLEDSAVYLCASSSGLAGIYEQYFGPGTRLTVT.

The CDR3 nucleotides are TGCAGTGCTAGAGGCCAGGGCGGCGAGCAGTACTTC. Translating gives CSARGQGGEQYF. The V and J genes are TRBV20-1 and TRBJ2-7, with D maybe TRBD1 (5 bases). Trimming left V 1 base short and J 6 bases short, with 10 bases between. Germline V gives CDR1 DFQATT, CDR2 SNEGSKA (reference sequence). The CDR3 totals 12 residues.

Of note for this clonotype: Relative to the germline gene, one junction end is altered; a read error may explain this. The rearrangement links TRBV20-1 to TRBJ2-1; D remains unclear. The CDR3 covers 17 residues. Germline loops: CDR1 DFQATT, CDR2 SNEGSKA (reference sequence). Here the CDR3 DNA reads TGCTGTGCTAGAGTTATAGCTCTCGCCGACGGCTACAATGAGCAGTTCTTC. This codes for CCARVIALADGYNEQFF.

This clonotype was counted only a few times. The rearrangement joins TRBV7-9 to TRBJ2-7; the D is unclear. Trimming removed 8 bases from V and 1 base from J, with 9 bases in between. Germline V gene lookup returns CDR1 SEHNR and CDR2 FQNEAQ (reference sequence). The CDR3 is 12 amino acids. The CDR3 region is CASGDGSYEQYF. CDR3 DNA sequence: TGTGCCAGCGGAGACGGTTCCTACGAGCAGTACTTC.

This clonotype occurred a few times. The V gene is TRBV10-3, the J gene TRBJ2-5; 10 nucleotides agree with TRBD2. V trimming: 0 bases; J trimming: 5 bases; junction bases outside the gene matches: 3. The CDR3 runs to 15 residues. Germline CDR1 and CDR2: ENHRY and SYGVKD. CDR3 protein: CAISESPAGGETQYF. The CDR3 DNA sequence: TGTGCCATCAGTGAGTCCCCAGCGGGAGGGGAGACCCAGTACTTC.

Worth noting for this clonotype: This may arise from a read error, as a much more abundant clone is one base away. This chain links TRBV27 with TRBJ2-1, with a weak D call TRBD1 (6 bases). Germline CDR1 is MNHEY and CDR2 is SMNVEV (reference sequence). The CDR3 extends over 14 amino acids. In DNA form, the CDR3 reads TGTTCCAGCAGTAGACCCGGGACATACAATGAGCAGTTCTTC. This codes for CSSSRPGTYNEQFF.

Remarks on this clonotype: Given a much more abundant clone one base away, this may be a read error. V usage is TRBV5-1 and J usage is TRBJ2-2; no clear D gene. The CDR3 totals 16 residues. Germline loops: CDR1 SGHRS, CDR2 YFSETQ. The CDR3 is CVSSLKNVLNTGELFF. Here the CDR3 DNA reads TGCGTCAGCAGTCTAAAAAACGTACTTAACACCGGGGAGCTGTTTTTT.

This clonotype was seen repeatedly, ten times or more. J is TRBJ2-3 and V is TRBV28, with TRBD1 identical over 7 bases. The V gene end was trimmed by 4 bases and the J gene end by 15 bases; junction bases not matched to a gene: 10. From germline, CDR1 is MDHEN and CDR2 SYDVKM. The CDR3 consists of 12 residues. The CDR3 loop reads CASSSEGARVYF. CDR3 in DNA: TGTGCCAGCAGTTCAGAGGGGGCGCGGGTCTATTTT.

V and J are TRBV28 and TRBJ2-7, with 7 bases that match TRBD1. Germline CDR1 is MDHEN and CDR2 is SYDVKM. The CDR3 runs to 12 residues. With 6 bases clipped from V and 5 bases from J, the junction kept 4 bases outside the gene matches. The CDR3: CASRTTGNEQYF. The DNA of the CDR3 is TGTGCCAGCAGAACGACAGGGAACGAGCAGTACTTC.

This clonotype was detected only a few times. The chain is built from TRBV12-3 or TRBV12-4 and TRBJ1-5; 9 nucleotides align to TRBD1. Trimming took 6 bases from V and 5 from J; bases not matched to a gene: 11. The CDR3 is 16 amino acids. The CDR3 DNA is TGTGCCAGCAGCCCCCCGGACAGGGGACGGGATCAGCCCCAGCATTTT. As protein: CASSPPDRGRDQPQHF.

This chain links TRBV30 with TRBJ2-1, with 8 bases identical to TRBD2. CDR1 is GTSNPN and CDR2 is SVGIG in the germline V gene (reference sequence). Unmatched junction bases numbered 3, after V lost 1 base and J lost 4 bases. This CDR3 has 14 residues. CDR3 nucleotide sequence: TGTGCCTGGAGTGACGGGAGGGTTTACAATGAGCAGTTCTTC. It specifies CAWSDGRVYNEQFF.

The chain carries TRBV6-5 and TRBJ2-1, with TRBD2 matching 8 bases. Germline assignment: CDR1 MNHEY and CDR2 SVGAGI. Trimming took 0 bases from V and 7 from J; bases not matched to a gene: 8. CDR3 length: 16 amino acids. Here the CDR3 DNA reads TGTGCCAGCAGTTACTCGGTTGGACTAGCAATAAATGAGCAGTTCTTC. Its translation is CASSYSVGLAINEQFF.

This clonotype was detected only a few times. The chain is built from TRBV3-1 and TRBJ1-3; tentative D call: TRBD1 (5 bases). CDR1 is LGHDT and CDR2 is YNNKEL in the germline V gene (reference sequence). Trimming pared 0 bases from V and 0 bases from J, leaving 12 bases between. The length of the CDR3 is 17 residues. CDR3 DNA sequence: TGTGCCAGCAGCCAAGATAGCACCAGGGCCTCTGGAAACACCATATATTTT. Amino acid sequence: CASSQDSTRASGNTIYF.

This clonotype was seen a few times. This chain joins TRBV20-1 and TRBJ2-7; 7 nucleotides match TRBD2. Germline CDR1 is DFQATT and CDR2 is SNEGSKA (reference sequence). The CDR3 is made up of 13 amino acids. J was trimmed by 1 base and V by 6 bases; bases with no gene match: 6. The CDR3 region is CSATGLGSYEQYF. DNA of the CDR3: TGCAGTGCGACCGGACTAGGATCCTACGAGCAGTACTTC.

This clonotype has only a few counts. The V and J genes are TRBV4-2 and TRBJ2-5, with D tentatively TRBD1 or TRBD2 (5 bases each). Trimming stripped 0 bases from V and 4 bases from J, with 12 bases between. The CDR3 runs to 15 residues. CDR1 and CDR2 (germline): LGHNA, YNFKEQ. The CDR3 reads CASSQDGGMRETQYF. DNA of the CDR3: TGTGCCAGCAGCCAAGATGGGGGAATGAGAGAGACCCAGTACTTC.

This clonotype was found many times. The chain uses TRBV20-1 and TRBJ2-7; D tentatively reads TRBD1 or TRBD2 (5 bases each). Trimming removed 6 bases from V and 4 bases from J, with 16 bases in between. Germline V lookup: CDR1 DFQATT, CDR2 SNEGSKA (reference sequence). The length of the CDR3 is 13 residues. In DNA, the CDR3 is TGCAGTGCCAATTCCGGGACGAATTACGAGCAGTACTTC. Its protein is CSANSGTNYEQYF.

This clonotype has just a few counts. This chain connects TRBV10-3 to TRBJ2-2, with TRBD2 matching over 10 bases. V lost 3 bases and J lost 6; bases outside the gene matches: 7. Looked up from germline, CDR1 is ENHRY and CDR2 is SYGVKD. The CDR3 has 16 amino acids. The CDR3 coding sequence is TGTGCCATCAGTGACGGAGCGGGAGGGCCAGCCGGGGAGCTGTTTTTT. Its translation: CAISDGAGGPAGELFF.